This T cell receptor beta chain was sequenced in a study of vaccination effects on CD4 cells after COVID-19. The study's findings and limits: Only 1 of 255 vaccine-induced clones from healthy vaccinees cross-reacted with common cold coronaviruses. Researchers reported few convalescent patients and no early post-infection timepoints in the study. Clones induced by infection and by vaccine showed marked clonal contraction late after vaccination.

The CDR3 is made up of 12 amino acids. Trimming pared 2 bases from V and 5 bases from J, leaving 6 bases between. For this clone: What it binds is unknown.

Viral peptide pool expansion of antigen-specific CD4+ T cells preceded sequencing in the ViraFEST assay. Culture lasted roughly eleven days before CD4+ T cell isolation. Previously uninfected by SARS-CoV-2, the vaccine recipients also showed negative nucleocapsid antibodies. For each well, a few million PBMC were cultured with roughly 9.2 IU/ml IL-2 and 9.5 to 10 ug/ml peptides. The protocol was immunoSEQ multiplex PCR, while the TCRdb copy is restricted to in-frame clones and leaves out a portion. This table has tens of thousands of clones, about 80% appearing once. Sequencing used CD4+ T cells from PBMCs cultured with SARS-CoV-2 spike peptides, obtained before COVID-19 vaccination. The clonotype comes from a human donor who received a COVID-19 vaccine. This chain joins TRBV12-3 or TRBV12-4 and TRBJ1-1; no definite D call. This CDR3 reads CASSLSQTEAFF. DNA of the CDR3: TGTGCCAGCAGTTTAAGTCAGACTGAAGCTTTCTTT.